This TCR beta chain was sequenced in a study of shared clonotypes between healthy human individuals. Remarks on this clone: Its cognate antigen is unknown.

Replicate PCRs from sorted subsets contained around 200 ng DNA, which is tens of thousands of T cell genomes. Sequencing was performed with immunoSEQ multiplex PCR; in TCRdb, only in-frame clones are kept and a portion is missing. The table records about 2.1 million clones, approximately 92% of them present only once. Findings of the study overall: It was the non-shared clonotypes that had lower generation probabilities than clonotypes shared by all four donors. Among donors, clonotype sharing was expected to be affected by sequencing depth.

Naive CD8 cells lacked CD45RO, underwent positive selection for CCR7 and left out terminally differentiated effector memory CD45RA+ cells. There are 14 residues in the CDR3. Germline V gives CDR1 MDHEN, CDR2 SYDVKM. Trimming took 3 bases from V and 3 from J; bases not matched to a gene: 4. The genes are TRBV28 and TRBJ2-7; 8 bases fit TRBD1. The clonotype originates from a man aged 18 to 30 in good health. Some clones in this sample may be carry-over from other donors' samples. The source material was naive CD8+ T cells from PBMCs. The CDR3 spells CASSLGDRGYEQYF. The CDR3 DNA sequence: TGTGCCAGCAGTTTGGGAGACAGGGGCTACGAGCAGTACTTC.